Following are 21 T cell receptor beta chains from one sample sequenced in a study of T cell responses to AZD1222 COVID-19 vaccine. Profiling relied on immunoSEQ multiplex PCR, and the TCRdb table lists in-frame clones only, not all of them. The sample consists of 150,000 to 200,000 clones, more than 85% of them appearing once. Material: peripheral blood, obtained on day 0 of AZD1222 vaccination. Receptors originate from an adult in good health.

This chain links TRBV27 with TRBJ1-2; D is possibly TRBD1 (6 bases). V was cut by 4 bases and J by 3 bases, with 15 bases left in between. Looked up from germline, CDR1 is MNHEY and CDR2 is SMNVEV (reference sequence). This CDR3 comprises 15 residues. The CDR3 loop is CASSWGRGGDYGYTF. In DNA form, the CDR3 reads TGTGCCAGCAGTTGGGGAAGGGGGGGCGACTATGGCTACACCTTC.

This clone was counted between two and nine times. The V call is TRBV3-1 (or the pseudogene TRBV3-2), the J call TRBJ2-3; a weak D match, TRBD2 (6 bases). V was clipped by 7 bases and J by 3 bases, with 14 bases between them. Germline V gives CDR1 LGHDT, CDR2 YNNKEL (reference sequence). This CDR3 has 14 residues. In DNA, the CDR3 is TGTGCCAGCAAGTGGCGGGGAAGGACAGATACGCAGTATTTT. It codes for CASKWRGRTDTQYF.

The rearrangement joins TRBV19 to TRBJ1-6; TRBD1 is a possible D gene (5 bases). CDR3 size: 13 residues. The V and J ends lost 6 bases and 10 bases respectively, with 13 bases between them. CDR1 is LNHDA and CDR2 is SQIVND in the germline V gene (reference sequence). The CDR3 DNA follows: TGTGCCAGTAGGACCGGCCACAGGTCACCCCTCCACTTT. Its translation: CASRTGHRSPLHF.

The genes are TRBV6-2 or TRBV6-3 and TRBJ2-3; the D gene is possibly TRBD2 (6 bases). From germline, CDR1 is MNHEY and CDR2 SVGEGT. The CDR3 length is 14 residues. Trimming cost V 0 bases and J 6 bases, with 10 bases left between them. This CDR3 reads CASSYSTSLDTQYF. As DNA, the CDR3 is TGTGCCAGCAGTTACTCAACTAGCTTGGATACGCAGTATTTT.

The rearrangement uses TRBV5-5 and TRBJ1-2, with 7 bases that match TRBD1. Germline V gene lookup returns CDR1 SGHKS and CDR2 YYEKEE (reference sequence). The CDR3 is made up of 12 amino acids. V shed 6 bases and J 7 bases; nucleotides not matched to a gene: 6. The CDR3 DNA reads TGTGCCAGCACCAGGGGGTTATTTGGCTACACCTTC. It translates to CASTRGLFGYTF.

V gene TRBV6-5 combines with J gene TRBJ2-1; TRBD2 aligns across 11 bases. The CDR3 loop spans 15 amino acids. Trimming at V came to 5 bases and at J to 5 bases, leaving 5 bases not matched to a gene. The germline gives CDR1 MNHEY, CDR2 SVGAGI. Written as DNA, the CDR3 is TGTGCCAGCAGTCATAGCGGGAGGGCCGACAATGAGCAGTTCTTC. Amino acid sequence: CASSHSGRADNEQFF.

The rearrangement links TRBV5-5 to TRBJ2-7; D unresolved. CDR3 size: 14 residues. The ends were cut back, 2 bases at V and 1 base at J, with 10 bases in the middle. Germline lookup yields CDR1 SGHKS and CDR2 YYEKEE (reference sequence). The CDR3 sequence: CASSFLVGSYEQYF. The DNA for the CDR3 is TGTGCCAGCAGCTTTTTAGTAGGATCCTACGAGCAGTACTTC.

The chain carries TRBV6-1 and TRBJ2-7, with TRBD1 as a possible D gene (6 bases). There are 13 residues in the CDR3. Germline CDR1 reads MNHNS; CDR2 reads SASEGT. The V end lost 7 bases, the J end lost 1 base, and 11 bases lay between the germline ends. The CDR3 sequence: CASTDGQSYEQYF. As DNA, the CDR3 is TGTGCCAGCACCGACGGACAGTCCTACGAGCAGTACTTC.

V gene TRBV7-9 combines with J gene TRBJ2-1; 7 bases align to TRBD2. Germline loops: CDR1 SEHNR, CDR2 FQNEAQ (reference sequence). The CDR3 totals 16 residues. The V gene end was trimmed by 6 bases and the J gene end by 6 bases; junction bases not matched to a gene: 14. The CDR3 is CASSSAESGKGNEQFF. The CDR3 DNA sequence: TGTGCCAGCAGTTCAGCGGAGAGCGGGAAGGGCAATGAGCAGTTCTTC.

The chain combines TRBV6-5 with TRBJ2-1; 7 bases match TRBD1. The germline V gene has CDR1 MNHEY and CDR2 SVGAGI. The trim removed 0 bases at V and 3 bases at J, leaving 2 bases unmatched. The CDR3 extends over 15 amino acids. In DNA form, the CDR3 reads TGTGCCAGCAGTTACTCAGGGGGCTTCTACAATGAGCAGTTCTTC. Translation gives CASSYSGGFYNEQFF.

Notes on this clone: A much larger clone differs from this one at a single base, so this may be a read error. This rearrangement joins TRBV11-3 to TRBJ1-1; D unresolved. The CDR3 totals 13 residues. Germline values: CDR1 SGHNT, CDR2 YENEEA. V was cut by 0 bases and J by 1 base, with 3 bases left in between. CDR3 residues: CASSLDGNTEAFF. As DNA, the CDR3 is TGTGCCAGCAGCTTAGACGGGAACACTGAAGCTTTCTTT.

The V and J genes are TRBV10-1 and TRBJ2-4, with TRBD2 matching over 11 bases. The CDR3 runs 15 residues. Germline V gene data show CDR1 as WNHNN and CDR2 as SYGVQD (reference sequence). The J segment lost 9 bases and the V segment lost 3 bases, leaving 7 bases of the junction unmatched. The CDR3 DNA reads as TGCGCCAGCAGTGACCCTAAACTAGCGGGGGCCATTCAGTACTTC. Translated, it gives CASSDPKLAGAIQYF.

V is TRBV20-1 and J is TRBJ1-1, with 9 bases aligning to TRBD1. V lost 3 bases to trimming and J lost 4 bases; unmatched junction nucleotides: 3. This CDR3 is built from 13 residues. In germline, CDR1 is DFQATT, CDR2 SNEGSKA (reference sequence). The CDR3 spells CSASRTGATEAFF. Here the CDR3 DNA reads TGCAGTGCTAGTAGGACAGGGGCCACTGAAGCTTTCTTT.

CDR3 sequence: CASSLYNQPQHF. The CDR3 nucleotides are TGTGCCAGCTCTCTTTACAATCAGCCCCAGCATTTT. The chain uses TRBV18 and TRBJ1-5; no definite D call. V was pared by 6 bases and J by 3 bases, with 6 bases between. Germline CDR1 and CDR2: KGHSH and LQKENI. The length of the CDR3 is 12 residues.

This clone appeared a single time. This rearrangement joins TRBV20-1 to TRBJ1-1, with a weak D call TRBD1 (5 bases). The CDR3 has 11 residues. With 1 base removed from V and 6 bases from J, the gap between germline ends came to 6 bases. Per germline, CDR1 DFQATT and CDR2 SNEGSKA (reference sequence). CDR3 protein: CSARVRAEAFF. In nucleotides, the CDR3 is TGCAGTGCTAGAGTCAGGGCTGAAGCTTTCTTT.

The chain has TRBV6-6 and TRBJ2-6, with unresolved D. Trimming removed 5 bases from V and 0 bases from J, with 5 bases in between. The CDR3 has 14 amino acids. CDR1 and CDR2 (germline): MNHNY, SVGAGI (reference sequence). The CDR3 loop is CASSMSSGANVLTF. CDR3 coding DNA: TGTGCCAGCAGTATGTCCTCTGGGGCCAACGTCCTGACTTTC.

CDR3 in amino acids: CASSLGDRGRRNTEAFF. The CDR3 coding sequence is TGTGCCAGCAGCTTAGGGGACAGGGGGCGCAGGAACACTGAAGCTTTCTTT. V and J are TRBV7-2 and TRBJ1-1; 12 nucleotides line up with TRBD1. Germline assignment: CDR1 SGHTA and CDR2 FQGNSA. The CDR3 is 17 residues long. Germline trimming cut 1 base from V and 1 base from J; bases unmatched to any gene: 4. The variable domain in full, completed from reference TRBV7-2 and TRBJ1-1, reads GAGVSQSPSNKVTEKGKDVELRCDPISGHTALYWYRQSLGQGLEFLIYFQGNSAPDKSGLPSDRFSAERTGGSVSTLTIQRTQQEDSAVYLCASSLGDRGRRNTEAFFGQGTRLTVV.

V is TRBV2 and J is TRBJ1-6; TRBD1 matches 7 bases. The trim removed 11 bases at V and 7 bases at J, leaving 8 bases unmatched. The CDR3 covers 13 residues. From germline, CDR1 is SNHLY and CDR2 FYNNEI. CDR3 DNA: TGTGCCGAGGGGGACAGAGAGAATTCACCCCTCCACTTT. This gives the protein CAEGDRENSPLHF.

The J gene is TRBJ1-4, the V gene TRBV25-1; TRBD1 matches at 9 bases. The CDR3 is made up of 15 amino acids. CDR1 and CDR2 (germline): MGHDK, SYGVNS. V dropped 2 bases and J dropped 8; count of bases not matched to a gene: 6. The CDR3 loop reads CASSELGQGEEKLFF. The CDR3 nucleotides read TGTGCCAGCAGTGAACTGGGACAGGGCGAGGAAAAACTGTTTTTT.

The chain combines TRBV18 with TRBJ1-2; 7 bases fit TRBD1. CDR3 length: 15 residues. The V gene's germline CDR1 is KGHSH and CDR2 LQKENI. The V and J ends lost 3 bases and 0 bases, in that order; junction bases with no gene match: 4. The CDR3 DNA is TGTGCCAGCTCACCGAGAGACAGGGCTAACTATGGCTACACCTTC. Protein sequence: CASSPRDRANYGYTF.

The genes are TRBV2 and TRBJ1-2; perhaps TRBD1 as D (5 bases). The V gene's germline CDR1 is SNHLY and CDR2 FYNNEI. Between the trimmed V and J ends, which lost 2 bases and 8 bases, there was a span of 12 bases. This CDR3 is built from 13 residues. CDR3 residues: CASSEWSGGGYTF. The CDR3 DNA follows: TGTGCCAGCAGTGAATGGTCCGGGGGGGGCTACACCTTC.